The 30 T cell receptor beta chains in this list originate from one sample, sequenced in a study of T-cell memory formation after mild COVID-19. TCRdb called the 5' RACE reads again in MiXCR, with one record for every CDR3 protein. This table holds roughly 600,000 distinct CDR3 sequences, about 20% found once. The material sequenced was PBMCs or a T cell subset sorted from them (not recorded which). The receptors derive from an adult woman who had mild COVID-19 (a few samples of this study predate the infection). Cell type and time point are not known.

This clonotype was recorded a few times. This sequence joins TRBV29-1 and TRBJ2-1; the D is unclear. Germline assignment: CDR1 SQVTM and CDR2 ANQGSEA. This CDR3 is built from 14 residues. Trimming took off 4 bases at V and 5 bases at J, with 15 bases between the two ends. In DNA form, the CDR3 reads TGCAGCGTTGTGACCCCACCATCCAACAATGAGCAGTTCTTC. Translated: CSVVTPPSNNEQFF.

This clonotype has ten or more counts. J is TRBJ2-7 and V is TRBV5-1; D gene uncertain. Germline CDR1 is SGHRS and CDR2 is YFSETQ. The CDR3 is 13 residues long. The V gene lost 0 bases and the J gene lost 3 bases, with 7 bases spanning the gap. CDR3 DNA: TGCGCCAGCAGCTTGGATGTCCACTACGAGCAGTACTTC. Amino acids: CASSLDVHYEQYF.

This clonotype was picked up a small number of times. This chain joins TRBV4-3 and TRBJ1-3; D call uncertain. The CDR3 length is 15 residues. CDR1 is LGHNA, CDR2 YSLEER, per germline. Trimming shortened V by 8 bases and J by 0 bases, and 14 bases separated the two germline ends. In nucleotides, the CDR3 is TGCGCCAGCGGCTGGGCAGACTACTCTGGAAACACCATATATTTT. Translating gives CASGWADYSGNTIYF.

This chain connects TRBV27 to TRBJ2-7; no firm D call. V gave up 7 bases and J gave up 2 bases, with 21 bases separating them. Germline V gives CDR1 MNHEY, CDR2 SMNVEV (reference sequence). CDR3 length: 16 amino acids. The CDR3 DNA reads as TGTGCCAGCACCCCCCGAGGCAGACCGGTGGCCTACGAGCAGTACTTC. Its protein product is CASTPRGRPVAYEQYF.

This clonotype was picked up a small number of times. In DNA, the CDR3 is TGTGCCATCAGTGAGCGGGCTTTGGATACGCAGTATTTT. Translating gives CAISERALDTQYF. This chain connects TRBV10-3 to TRBJ2-3; D not resolved. Looked up from germline, CDR1 is ENHRY and CDR2 is SYGVKD. The CDR3 is 13 amino acids. Trimming removed 2 bases at V and 6 bases at J, with 9 bases between.

The rearrangement links TRBV9 to TRBJ2-7; 10 bases are a match to TRBD1. The trim removed 4 bases at V and 4 bases at J, leaving 8 bases unmatched. The CDR3 spans 15 residues. CDR1 SGDLS and CDR2 YYNGEE come from the germline V gene. The CDR3 sequence: CASSPTRQGAYEQYF. CDR3 in DNA: TGTGCCAGCAGCCCTACTCGACAGGGGGCATACGAGCAGTACTTC.

A few counts support this clonotype. The chain is built from TRBV5-1 and TRBJ2-1, with 14 nucleotides matching TRBD2. The CDR3 loop spans 15 amino acids. V was clipped by 2 bases and J by 10 bases; unmatched bases: 5. Germline CDR1 and CDR2: SGHRS and YFSETQ. This chain's CDR3 is CASSFGLAGGGEQFF. CDR3 nucleotide sequence: TGCGCCAGCAGCTTTGGACTAGCGGGAGGTGGGGAGCAGTTCTTC. Complete variable domain (other parts from reference TRBV5-1 and TRBJ2-1): KAGVTQTPRYLIKTRGQQVTLSCSPISGHRSVSWYQQTPGQGLQFLFEYFSETQRNKGNFPGRFSGRQFSNSRSEMNVSTLELGDSALYLCASSFGLAGGGEQFFGPGTRLTVL.

The CDR3 spells CSASRQFNQPQHF. The CDR3 DNA sequence: TGCAGTGCTAGTAGGCAGTTCAATCAGCCCCAGCATTTT. The chain couples TRBV20-1 to TRBJ1-5; D is ambiguous. Trimming cost V 3 bases and J 3 bases, with 9 bases left between them. The CDR3 runs 13 residues. CDR1 and CDR2 from the germline V gene are DFQATT and SNEGSKA (reference sequence).

This clonotype has just a few counts. The V gene is TRBV5-1, the J gene TRBJ2-5; TRBD1 aligns across 7 bases. V trimming: 4 bases; J trimming: 2 bases; junction bases outside the gene matches: 5. The CDR3 runs to 14 residues. Germline CDR1 reads SGHRS; CDR2 reads YFSETQ. Written as DNA, the CDR3 is TGCGCCAGCAGCCCGGGACAGTTACAAGAGACCCAGTACTTC. It translates to CASSPGQLQETQYF. Looking up the rest from reference TRBV5-1 and TRBJ2-5 gives the full variable domain: KAGVTQTPRYLIKTRGQQVTLSCSPISGHRSVSWYQQTPGQGLQFLFEYFSETQRNKGNFPGRFSGRQFSNSRSEMNVSTLELGDSALYLCASSPGQLQETQYFGPGTRLLVL.

This clonotype was recorded a few times. The chain combines TRBV15 with TRBJ1-1; no definite D call. V was pared by 0 bases and J by 11 bases, with 13 bases between. The CDR3 totals 13 residues. CDR1 and CDR2 (germline): LNHNV, YYDKDF (reference sequence). CDR3 loop: CATSRERALSAFF. The CDR3 bases are TGTGCCACCAGCAGAGAGAGGGCTTTATCGGCTTTCTTT.

This clonotype was detected a few times. The V gene is TRBV4-1, the J gene TRBJ1-4, with a possible D match to TRBD1 (5 bases). The CDR3 is 16 residues long. Trimming removed 1 base from V and 7 bases from J, with 16 bases in between. In germline, CDR1 is MGHRA, CDR2 YSYEKL. DNA of the CDR3: TGCGCCAGCAGCCAAGGGGAGGGGATTGGGGGTGAAAAACTGTTTTTT. Its protein product is CASSQGEGIGGEKLFF.

The gene calls are TRBV10-3 and TRBJ2-7; weak D call: TRBD1 (6 bases). Trimming took 2 bases from V and 5 from J, leaving 13 bases between them. CDR1 is ENHRY, CDR2 SYGVKD, per germline. The CDR3 extends over 14 amino acids. CDR3 sequence: CAISEKGGIDEQYF. The CDR3 DNA reads TGTGCCATCAGTGAGAAAGGGGGAATCGACGAGCAGTACTTC.

This sequence joins TRBV3-1 and TRBJ1-2, with a weak D call TRBD1 (5 bases). V was pared by 6 bases and J by 7 bases, with 9 bases between. The germline CDR1 and CDR2 sequences are LGHDT and YNNKEL (reference sequence). The CDR3 runs 11 residues. The CDR3 DNA reads as TGTGCCAGCAGGGGGGGATCTGGCTACACCTTC. Translating it yields CASRGGSGYTF.

The sample holds one count of this clonotype. V is TRBV10-3 and J is TRBJ2-3; D possibly uses TRBD1 or TRBD2 (5 bases each). V shed 0 bases and J shed 4 bases, with 14 bases lying between them. The CDR3 sequence is 16 residues long. CDR1 ENHRY and CDR2 SYGVKD come from the germline V gene. The CDR3 DNA reads TGTGCCATCAGTGAGTCGGGACGGAAGGAGGCAGATACGCAGTATTTT. Protein: CAISESGRKEADTQYF.

This chain connects TRBV7-2 to TRBJ2-1, with D maybe TRBD2 (6 bases). The CDR3 contains 15 residues. CDR1 is SGHTA, CDR2 FQGNSA, per germline. The germline V and J ends were trimmed by 4 bases and 2 bases, with 12 bases remaining between them. The CDR3 spells CASSSSGPTYNEQFF. CDR3 DNA sequence: TGTGCCAGCAGCTCCAGCGGGCCTACCTACAATGAGCAGTTCTTC.

The chain uses TRBV9 and TRBJ2-1; the D is unclear. The germline gives CDR1 SGDLS, CDR2 YYNGEE. V lost 0 bases, J lost 2 bases, and 9 bases lay in between. CDR3 length: 15 residues. The CDR3 bases are TGTGCCAGCAGCGTAGCTGGTGAGGCCTACAATGAGCAGTTCTTC. This encodes CASSVAGEAYNEQFF.

The chain carries TRBV7-9 and TRBJ2-1, with D uncertain. The CDR3 loop spans 14 amino acids. Germline V gene data show CDR1 as SEHNR and CDR2 as FQNEAQ (reference sequence). V lost 3 bases, J lost 8 bases, and 14 bases lay in between. The CDR3 nucleotides read TGTGCCAGCAGCTTGATGTGGCTGACCGATGAGCAGTTCTTC. It yields the protein CASSLMWLTDEQFF.

The rearrangement links TRBV18 to TRBJ1-1; D gene unclear. Germline V gene lookup returns CDR1 KGHSH and CDR2 LQKENI. The CDR3 spans 14 residues. V lost 2 bases and J 3 bases, leaving 10 bases between the germline ends. The CDR3 is CASSPGVSHTEAFF. The CDR3 bases are TGTGCCAGCTCACCAGGGGTATCGCACACTGAAGCTTTCTTT.

The chain couples TRBV4-3 to TRBJ2-2, with 12 bases that match TRBD2. The CDR3 is 17 residues long. The germline V gene has CDR1 LGHNA and CDR2 YSLEER. V lost 6 bases and J lost 2; bases outside the gene matches: 7. CDR3 sequence: CASRGLAGGLNTGELFF. The CDR3 DNA reads as TGCGCCAGCAGAGGGCTAGCGGGAGGGCTAAACACCGGGGAGCTGTTTTTT.

V and J are TRBV20-1 and TRBJ1-2; no clear D gene. Trimming took off 5 bases at V and 0 bases at J, with 19 bases between the two ends. From germline, CDR1 is DFQATT and CDR2 SNEGSKA (reference sequence). This CDR3 is 16 amino acids long. CDR3 sequence (DNA): TGCAGTGCTCGCGCCCGCTCCGGGCAGACTAACTATGGCTACACCTTC. Protein: CSARARSGQTNYGYTF.

The chain carries TRBV5-4 and TRBJ2-5, with a tentative D call TRBD2 (6 bases). The length of the CDR3 is 15 residues. Trimming took off 5 bases at V and 2 bases at J, with 16 bases between the two ends. The germline V gene encodes CDR1 SGHNT and CDR2 YYREEE (reference sequence). The CDR3 DNA sequence: TGTGCCAGCAGGGACGGGGGATCTTGGCAAGAGACCCAGTACTTC. This gives the protein CASRDGGSWQETQYF. Variable domain in full (rest from reference TRBV5-4 and TRBJ2-5): ETGVTQSPTHLIKTRGQQVTLRCSSQSGHNTVSWYQQALGQGPQFIFQYYREEENGRGNFPPRFSGLQFPNYSSELNVNALELDDSALYLCASRDGGSWQETQYFGPGTRLLVL.

This clonotype showed up just a few times. The rearrangement uses TRBV3-1 and TRBJ2-1, with D hard to call. CDR1 LGHDT and CDR2 YNNKEL come from the germline V gene (reference sequence). V lost 4 bases and J lost 9, with 10 bases in between. The CDR3 length is 12 residues. DNA for the CDR3: TGTGCCAGCAGCCCGCTTAGCAGTGAGCAGTTCTTC. It yields the protein CASSPLSSEQFF.

This chain joins TRBV9 and TRBJ2-5, with D perhaps TRBD1 (6 bases). This CDR3 region has 15 residues. Trimming stripped 0 bases from V and 2 bases from J, with 11 bases between. From germline, CDR1 is SGDLS and CDR2 YYNGEE. CDR3 sequence (DNA): TGTGCCAGCAGCGTAGCTTCAGGGGAGCAAGAGACCCAGTACTTC. This encodes CASSVASGEQETQYF.

This clonotype was picked up a small number of times. The chain recombines TRBV15 with TRBJ2-1; 8 nucleotides match TRBD1. Germline CDR1 reads LNHNV; CDR2 reads YYDKDF (reference sequence). The CDR3 runs 15 residues. J lost 4 bases, V lost 4 bases, and 6 bases had no gene match. The CDR3 region is CATSTSGTGYNEQFF. CDR3 coding DNA: TGTGCCACCAGCACCTCCGGGACAGGTTACAATGAGCAGTTCTTC.

This clonotype was observed at least ten times. The chain combines TRBV7-2 with TRBJ2-2, with D perhaps assigned TRBD1 or TRBD2 (6 bases each). The germline CDR1 and CDR2 sequences are SGHTA and FQGNSA. Trimming took off 5 bases at V and 0 bases at J, with 13 bases between the two ends. CDR3 length: 16 amino acids. CDR3 nucleotides: TGTGCCAGCAGCCGTAGGGGGGTCACGAACACCGGGGAGCTGTTTTTT. Translated, it gives CASSRRGVTNTGELFF.

This clonotype was detected a few times. The rearrangement uses TRBV24-1 and TRBJ2-3; TRBD1 is a possible D gene (5 bases). The CDR3 has 15 amino acids. Trimming took off 3 bases at V and 1 base at J, with 10 bases between the two ends. Looked up from germline, CDR1 is KGHDR and CDR2 is SFDVKD. Here the CDR3 reads CATSDDGAGTDTQYF. The CDR3 nucleotides are TGTGCCACCAGTGATGATGGGGCTGGCACAGATACGCAGTATTTT.

V is TRBV6-2 or TRBV6-3 and J is TRBJ2-2; D may be TRBD2 (6 bases). Trimming cost V 6 bases and J 6 bases, with 14 bases left between them. Germline V gene data show CDR1 as MNHEY and CDR2 as SVGEGT. The CDR3 spans 14 residues. CDR3 in DNA: TGTGCCAGCAGCCCGAAGGAGGGCGCCGGGGAGCTGTTTTTT. Encoded protein: CASSPKEGAGELFF.

The chain recombines TRBV10-3 with TRBJ2-7, with 7 bases matching TRBD1. CDR1 and CDR2 (germline): ENHRY, SYGVKD. After removal of 7 bases from V and 4 bases from J, the junction contained 10 bases not matched to a gene. There are 14 residues in the CDR3. CDR3 in amino acids: CAITPGQTTYEQYF. The DNA of the CDR3 is TGTGCCATCACCCCGGGACAGACTACGTACGAGCAGTACTTC.

This clonotype was detected a few times. The rearrangement uses TRBV7-9 and TRBJ2-7, with 9 bases aligning to TRBD2. Germline assignment: CDR1 SEHNR and CDR2 FQNEAQ (reference sequence). The CDR3 runs to 16 residues. The V and J ends lost 5 bases and 0 bases, in that order; junction bases with no gene match: 8. The CDR3 protein is CASSPRVAGVSYEQYF. CDR3 nucleotide sequence: TGTGCCAGCAGCCCCCGGGTAGCGGGGGTCTCCTACGAGCAGTACTTC.

The CDR3 coding sequence is TGCGCCAGCAGCTTGGGTTTAGCGGGGTTGGTAGATACGCAGTATTTT. The encoded protein is CASSLGLAGLVDTQYF. The rearrangement links TRBV5-1 to TRBJ2-3, with 8 bases that match TRBD2. CDR1 is SGHRS and CDR2 is YFSETQ in the germline V gene. The junction had 8 bases not matched to a gene; V was cut back by 0 bases and J by 5 bases. The CDR3 loop spans 16 amino acids.